This T cell receptor beta chain comes out of a study of blood T cell repertoires in COVID-19. Turning to the study itself: There were acute and convalescent COVID-19 samples, and they came from the United States, Italy and Spain. PBMCs, B-cell-depleted T cells, or T cells provided the cDNA or gDNA that made up the material.

The V gene's germline CDR1 is KGHSH and CDR2 LQKENI. The ends lost 2 bases at V and 0 bases at J; junction bases unmatched: 6. The CDR3 totals 17 residues. Data came from immunoSEQ multiplex PCR; TCRdb stores just in-frame clones and leaves some out. The data show some 150,000 clones, over 80% seen once. The V gene is TRBV18, the J gene TRBJ2-1; 8 bases are a match to TRBD1. This clonotype was sampled from a woman aged 50 to 60 with acute or convalescent COVID-19. The specimen sequenced was peripheral blood. CDR3 amino acids: CASSPWAGGFSYNEQFF. CDR3 nucleotides: TGTGCCAGCTCACCATGGGCAGGGGGCTTCTCCTACAATGAGCAGTTCTTC.